Below are 20 T cell receptor beta chains sequenced from a single sample in a study of CD8 T cells in Susac syndrome. Random hexamers were used to reverse transcribe an amount of about 0.45 to 1 ug RNA. TCRdb itself ran the immunoSEQ multiplex PCR reads through MiXCR, one entry per CDR3 protein. The data hold about 130,000 distinct CDR3 sequences, with 85% to 95% observed a single time. Sequencing input: CD8+ T cells from PBMCs. The receptors originated from a human donor with Susac syndrome.

V and J are TRBV4-2 and TRBJ2-7; D is unclear. Germline CDR1 is LGHNA and CDR2 is YNFKEQ. This CDR3 has 14 amino acids. Trimming stripped 0 bases from V and 6 bases from J, with 12 bases between. CDR3 DNA: TGTGCCAGCAGCCAAGATCCCGATACGGGCGAGCAGTACTTC. This sequence encodes CASSQDPDTGEQYF.

The rearrangement uses TRBV29-1 and TRBJ2-6; 10 bases are shared with TRBD1. J gave up 6 bases and V 1 base, and 3 bases lay outside the gene matches. The CDR3 runs 15 residues. Germline V lookup: CDR1 SQVTM, CDR2 ANQGSEA. The CDR3 region is CSVEGTGGMANVLTF. The CDR3 DNA reads TGCAGCGTTGAAGGGACAGGGGGTATGGCCAACGTCCTGACTTTC.

This chain connects TRBV6-2 or TRBV6-3 to TRBJ2-5, with D unresolved. This CDR3 is 13 amino acids long. V lost 3 bases, J lost 4 bases, and 9 bases lay in between. Germline-derived CDR1 and CDR2 are MNHEY and SVGEGT. The CDR3: CASSYRMGETQYF. DNA for the CDR3: TGTGCCAGCAGTTATCGGATGGGAGAGACCCAGTACTTC.

The chain is built from TRBV19 and TRBJ1-5; weak D call: TRBD1 (5 bases). The CDR3 extends over 14 amino acids. The V end lost 9 bases, the J end lost 6 bases, and 18 bases lay between the germline ends. The germline V gene has CDR1 LNHDA and CDR2 SQIVND (reference sequence). The CDR3 protein is CASRAGGYVQPQHF. The CDR3 region has the DNA TGTGCCAGCAGGGCGGGAGGGTATGTTCAGCCCCAGCATTTT.

This clonotype has a single count. V gene TRBV27 combines with J gene TRBJ2-4; tentative D call: TRBD2 (6 bases). Looked up from germline, CDR1 is MNHEY and CDR2 is SMNVEV (reference sequence). The CDR3 consists of 16 residues. V was cut by 0 bases and J by 1 base, with 10 bases left in between. In DNA form, the CDR3 reads TGTGCCAGCAGTTTATCGGTCGCGGGGGCCAAAAACATTCAGTACTTC. It translates to CASSLSVAGAKNIQYF.

The chain joins TRBV11-2 to TRBJ2-5; possibly TRBD2 for D (6 bases). Germline lookup yields CDR1 SGHAT and CDR2 FQNNGV. This CDR3 has 14 amino acids. Deletions cut 5 bases from V and 8 bases from J, with 18 bases between. The CDR3 sequence is CASSAYTAEGTQYF. For the CDR3, the DNA is TGTGCCAGCAGCGCCTATACCGCGGAGGGAACCCAGTACTTC.

This chain joins TRBV12-3 or TRBV12-4 and TRBJ1-4; unclear D gene. CDR3 length: 14 amino acids. The V and J ends lost 7 bases and 0 bases respectively, with 9 bases between them. The CDR3 region is CASTLDATNEKLFF. DNA for the CDR3: TGTGCCAGCACCCTAGATGCAACTAATGAAAAACTGTTTTTT.

This chain uses TRBV12-5 with TRBJ1-5, with 11 positions matching TRBD1. V lost 6 bases, J lost 4 bases, and 17 bases stayed unmatched. From germline, CDR1 is LGHNT and CDR2 FRNRAP. The CDR3 consists of 19 residues. The chain's CDR3 is CASGSPEDRGLRNNQPQHF. The CDR3 DNA reads TGTGCTAGTGGCTCCCCCGAGGACAGGGGGCTTCGGAATAATCAGCCCCAGCATTTT.

This rearrangement joins TRBV20-1 to TRBJ2-5; D is undetermined. Trimming left V 7 bases short and J 1 base short, with 13 bases between. Germline values: CDR1 DFQATT, CDR2 SNEGSKA (reference sequence). The CDR3 has 13 amino acids. DNA for the CDR3: TGCAGTGGCACGACGGTTATCCAAGAGACCCAGTACTTC. This sequence encodes CSGTTVIQETQYF.

The chain is built from TRBV2 and TRBJ2-7; 7 nucleotides align to TRBD1. Germline lookup yields CDR1 SNHLY and CDR2 FYNNEI. CDR3 length: 13 residues. Germline trimming cut 2 bases from V and 5 bases from J; bases unmatched to any gene: 3. The CDR3 protein is CASSEWTGNEQYF. The DNA for the CDR3 is TGTGCCAGCAGTGAATGGACAGGAAACGAGCAGTACTTC.

The rearrangement joins TRBV6-1 to TRBJ2-3; perhaps TRBD2 as D (5 bases). The CDR3 consists of 15 residues. V was clipped by 1 base and J by 3 bases, with 11 bases between them. CDR1 is MNHNS and CDR2 is SASEGT in the germline V gene. The CDR3 loop is CASSEGEEDTDTQYF. CDR3 nucleotide sequence: TGTGCCAGCAGTGAAGGTGAGGAGGATACAGATACGCAGTATTTT.

J is TRBJ1-1 and V is TRBV10-2; no clear D. V was cut by 3 bases and J by 5 bases, with 10 bases left in between. CDR1 and CDR2 from the germline V gene are WSHSY and SAAADI. This CDR3 is built from 13 residues. As DNA, the CDR3 is TGCGCCAGCAGTGAAGCGGGTTGGACTGAAGCTTTCTTT. It specifies CASSEAGWTEAFF.

This rearrangement joins TRBV4-1 to TRBJ2-3; D not certain. This CDR3 region has 13 residues. Germline CDR1 reads MGHRA; CDR2 reads YSYEKL. Trimming removed 2 bases at V and 5 bases at J, with 8 bases between. This chain's CDR3 is CASSQPQRDTQYF. The DNA for the CDR3 is TGCGCCAGCAGCCAACCACAGAGAGATACGCAGTATTTT.

This clonotype was recorded once. This rearrangement joins TRBV6-4 to TRBJ2-7, with 9 bases aligning to TRBD1. This CDR3 has 14 amino acids. V lost 0 bases and J lost 9; bases outside the gene matches: 6. In germline, CDR1 is MRHNA, CDR2 SNTAGT. CDR3 nucleotide sequence: TGTGCCAGCAGTGACTCGGGACAGGGTGGTGCGCAGTACTTC. Encoded protein: CASSDSGQGGAQYF.

The CDR3 spells CASSLNIPYEQYF. For the CDR3, the DNA is TGTGCCAGCAGTTTAAATATACCCTACGAGCAGTACTTC. The chain carries TRBV27 and TRBJ2-7; D is undetermined. The CDR3 loop spans 13 amino acids. Germline CDR1 and CDR2: MNHEY and SMNVEV (reference sequence). V was trimmed by 2 bases and J by 2 bases, leaving 7 bases between them.

This chain connects TRBV12-5 to TRBJ2-7; D may be TRBD2 (6 bases). Germline loops: CDR1 LGHNT, CDR2 FRNRAP. The CDR3 spans 17 residues. V was trimmed by 0 bases and J by 2 bases, leaving 17 bases between them. Written as DNA, the CDR3 is TGTGCTAGTGGTTTGGTACTAGCCCTAGATTCCCCCTACGAGCAGTACTTC. Its translation is CASGLVLALDSPYEQYF.

The genes are TRBV27 and TRBJ2-5; 7 bases agree with TRBD2. Germline V gives CDR1 MNHEY, CDR2 SMNVEV (reference sequence). The V segment lost 5 bases and the J segment 5 bases; nucleotides outside the gene matches: 5. The CDR3 contains 13 residues. CDR3 nucleotides: TGTGCCAGCAGTCTGACTAGCCGGGAGACCCAGTACTTC. Protein sequence: CASSLTSRETQYF.

CDR3 protein: CSARDTLGLAGDSYNEQFF. The DNA of the CDR3 is TGCAGTGCTAGAGATACCCTGGGACTAGCGGGGGATTCCTACAATGAGCAGTTCTTC. The chain couples TRBV20-1 to TRBJ2-1; 14 bases agree with TRBD2. Germline-derived CDR1 and CDR2 are DFQATT and SNEGSKA (reference sequence). Trimming removed 0 bases from V and 1 base from J; junction bases left unmatched: 8. This CDR3 has 19 residues.

The count of this clonotype is one. The chain joins TRBV4-1 to TRBJ2-7; D is undetermined. CDR3 size: 15 residues. The germline V gene has CDR1 MGHRA and CDR2 YSYEKL. The V and J ends lost 3 bases and 0 bases respectively, with 12 bases between them. CDR3 sequence: CASSHGPADSYEQYF. The CDR3, as DNA: TGCGCCAGCAGCCACGGACCAGCAGACTCCTACGAGCAGTACTTC.

This chain links TRBV19 with TRBJ2-2; D remains ambiguous. CDR3 length: 15 residues. Germline V gives CDR1 LNHDA, CDR2 SQIVND (reference sequence). V was shortened by 6 bases and J by 4 bases, with 15 bases between the two germline ends. The CDR3 sequence: CASRPVGLGTGELFF. CDR3 sequence (DNA): TGTGCCAGTAGACCTGTTGGCCTGGGCACCGGGGAGCTGTTTTTT.